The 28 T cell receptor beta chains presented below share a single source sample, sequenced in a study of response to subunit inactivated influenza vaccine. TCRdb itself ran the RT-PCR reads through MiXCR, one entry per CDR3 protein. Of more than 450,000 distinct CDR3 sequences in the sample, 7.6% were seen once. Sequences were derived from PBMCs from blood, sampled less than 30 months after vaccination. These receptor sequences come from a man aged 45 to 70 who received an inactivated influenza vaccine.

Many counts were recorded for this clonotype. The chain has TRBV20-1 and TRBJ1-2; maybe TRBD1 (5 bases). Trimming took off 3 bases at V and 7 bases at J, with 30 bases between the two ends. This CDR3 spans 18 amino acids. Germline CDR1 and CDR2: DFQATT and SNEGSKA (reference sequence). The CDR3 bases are TGCAGTGCTAGGGTCGGCTTAGGAGCCGGGGGGGGTGACAGTGGCTACACCTTC. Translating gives CSARVGLGAGGGDSGYTF.

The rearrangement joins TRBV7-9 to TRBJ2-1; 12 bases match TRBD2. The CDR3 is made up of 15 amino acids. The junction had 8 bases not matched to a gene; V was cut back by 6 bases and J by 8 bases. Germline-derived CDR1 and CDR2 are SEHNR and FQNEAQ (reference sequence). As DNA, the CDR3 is TGTGCCAGCAGTTACGGACTAGCGGGACGATATGAGCAGTTCTTC. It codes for CASSYGLAGRYEQFF.

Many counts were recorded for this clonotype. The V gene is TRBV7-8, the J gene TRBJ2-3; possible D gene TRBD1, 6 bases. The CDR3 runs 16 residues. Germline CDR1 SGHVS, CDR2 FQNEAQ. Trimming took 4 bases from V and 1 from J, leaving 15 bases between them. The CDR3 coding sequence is TGTGCCAGCAGCTCGGACAGAATTCTTCGCACAGATACGCAGTATTTT. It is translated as CASSSDRILRTDTQYF. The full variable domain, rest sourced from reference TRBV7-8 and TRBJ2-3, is GAGVSQSPRYKVAKRGQDVALRCDPISGHVSLFWYQQALGQGPEFLTYFQNEAQLDKSGLPSDRFFAERPEGSVSTLKIQRTQQEDSAVYLCASSSDRILRTDTQYFGPGTRLTVL.

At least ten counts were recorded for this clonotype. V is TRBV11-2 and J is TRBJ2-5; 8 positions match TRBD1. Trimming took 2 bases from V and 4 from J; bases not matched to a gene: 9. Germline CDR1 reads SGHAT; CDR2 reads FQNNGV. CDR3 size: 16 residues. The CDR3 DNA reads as TGTGCCAGCAGCTTATTCGGACAGGGTCGAGGAGAGACCCAGTACTTC. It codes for CASSLFGQGRGETQYF.

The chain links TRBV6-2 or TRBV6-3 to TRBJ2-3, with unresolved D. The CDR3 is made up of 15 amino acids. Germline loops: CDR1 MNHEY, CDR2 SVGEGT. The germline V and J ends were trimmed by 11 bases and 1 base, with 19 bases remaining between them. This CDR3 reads CACTLGRSGTDTQYF. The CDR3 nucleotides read TGTGCCTGCACGTTGGGAAGGTCGGGCACAGATACGCAGTATTTT.

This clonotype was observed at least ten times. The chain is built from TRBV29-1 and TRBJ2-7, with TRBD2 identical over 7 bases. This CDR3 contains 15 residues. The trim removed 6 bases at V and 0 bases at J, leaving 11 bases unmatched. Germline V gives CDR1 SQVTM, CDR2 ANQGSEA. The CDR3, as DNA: TGCAGCGTCTCCCCACGACTAGCCGGCTCCTACGAGCAGTACTTC. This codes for CSVSPRLAGSYEQYF.

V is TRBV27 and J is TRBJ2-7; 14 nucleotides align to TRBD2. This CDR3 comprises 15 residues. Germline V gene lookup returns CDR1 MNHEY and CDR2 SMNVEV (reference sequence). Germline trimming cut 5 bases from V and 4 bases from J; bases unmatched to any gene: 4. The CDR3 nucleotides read TGTGCCAGCAGTATCGGGACTAGCGGGAGTTACGAGCAGTACTTC. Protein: CASSIGTSGSYEQYF.

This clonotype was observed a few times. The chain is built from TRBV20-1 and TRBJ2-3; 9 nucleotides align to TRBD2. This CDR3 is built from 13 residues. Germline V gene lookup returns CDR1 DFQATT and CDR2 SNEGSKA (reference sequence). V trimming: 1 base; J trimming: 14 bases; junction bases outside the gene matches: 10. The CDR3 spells CSARARGSGSPYF. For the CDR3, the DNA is TGCAGTGCTAGAGCCCGCGGTAGCGGGAGCCCGTATTTT.

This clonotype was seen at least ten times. CDR3 loop: CASSRLAGYNEQFF. DNA for the CDR3: TGTGCCAGCAGTCGACTAGCGGGGTACAATGAGCAGTTCTTC. V and J are TRBV28 and TRBJ2-1; the match to TRBD2 covers 11 bases. The CDR3 runs 14 residues. Germline V gene sequence: CDR1 MDHEN, CDR2 SYDVKM. V lost 5 bases and J lost 4; bases outside the gene matches: 1.

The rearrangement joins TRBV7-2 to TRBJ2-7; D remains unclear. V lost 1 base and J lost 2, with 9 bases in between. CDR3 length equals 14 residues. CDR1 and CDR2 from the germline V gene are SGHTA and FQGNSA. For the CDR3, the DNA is TGTGCCAGCAGCTTAGATTTTCTGACCTACGAGCAGTACTTC. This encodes CASSLDFLTYEQYF.

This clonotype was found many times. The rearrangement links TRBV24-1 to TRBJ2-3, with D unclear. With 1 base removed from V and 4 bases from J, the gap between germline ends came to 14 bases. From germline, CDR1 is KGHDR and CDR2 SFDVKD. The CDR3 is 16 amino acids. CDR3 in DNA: TGTGCCACCAGTGATTTATCTCCGCTAACGGCAGATACGCAGTATTTT. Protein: CATSDLSPLTADTQYF.

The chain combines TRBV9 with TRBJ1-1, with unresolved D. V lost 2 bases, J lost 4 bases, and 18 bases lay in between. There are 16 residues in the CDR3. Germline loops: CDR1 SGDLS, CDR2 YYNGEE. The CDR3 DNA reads TGTGCCAGCAGCGTGGGCGGCCTCATTAAGGGCACTGAAGCTTTCTTT. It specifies CASSVGGLIKGTEAFF.

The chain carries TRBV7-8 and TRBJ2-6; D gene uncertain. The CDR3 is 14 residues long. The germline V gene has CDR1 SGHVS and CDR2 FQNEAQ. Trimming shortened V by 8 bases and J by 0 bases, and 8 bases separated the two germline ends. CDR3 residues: CASSPISGANVLTF. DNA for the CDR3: TGTGCCAGCTCACCGATCTCTGGGGCCAACGTCCTGACTTTC.

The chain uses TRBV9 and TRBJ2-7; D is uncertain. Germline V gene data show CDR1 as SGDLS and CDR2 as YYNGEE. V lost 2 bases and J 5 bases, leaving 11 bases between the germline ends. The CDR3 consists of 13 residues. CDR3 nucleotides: TGTGCCAGCAGCGTCGGACCCCAGGACGAGCAGTACTTC. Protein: CASSVGPQDEQYF.

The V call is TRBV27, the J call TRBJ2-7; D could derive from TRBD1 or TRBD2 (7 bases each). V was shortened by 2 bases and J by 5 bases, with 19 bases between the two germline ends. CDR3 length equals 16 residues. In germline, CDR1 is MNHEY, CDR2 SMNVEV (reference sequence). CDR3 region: CASSLLGGRGTNEQYF. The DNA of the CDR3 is TGTGCCAGCAGTTTACTCGGAGGCAGGGGGACTAACGAGCAGTACTTC.

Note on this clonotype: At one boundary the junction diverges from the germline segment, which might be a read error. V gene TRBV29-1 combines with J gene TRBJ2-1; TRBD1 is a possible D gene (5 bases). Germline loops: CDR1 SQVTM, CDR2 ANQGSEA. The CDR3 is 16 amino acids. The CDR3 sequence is CSVGLGENQGYNERFF. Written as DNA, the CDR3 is TGCAGCGTTGGCCTAGGGGAAAACCAAGGCTACAATGAGCGGTTCTTC.

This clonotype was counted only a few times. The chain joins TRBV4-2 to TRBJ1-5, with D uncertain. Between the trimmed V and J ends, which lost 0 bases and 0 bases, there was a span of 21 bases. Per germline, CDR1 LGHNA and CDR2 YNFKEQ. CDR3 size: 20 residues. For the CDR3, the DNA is TGTGCCAGCAGCCAAGATATAAACCTCATCCCCTTAGGTAGCAATCAGCCCCAGCATTTT. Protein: CASSQDINLIPLGSNQPQHF.

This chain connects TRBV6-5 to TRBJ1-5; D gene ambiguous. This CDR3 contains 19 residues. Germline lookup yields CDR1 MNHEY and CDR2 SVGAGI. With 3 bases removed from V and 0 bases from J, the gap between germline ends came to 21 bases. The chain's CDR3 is CASSYSVWVFPDSNQPQHF. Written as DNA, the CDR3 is TGTGCCAGCAGTTATTCCGTGTGGGTATTTCCAGATAGCAATCAGCCCCAGCATTTT.

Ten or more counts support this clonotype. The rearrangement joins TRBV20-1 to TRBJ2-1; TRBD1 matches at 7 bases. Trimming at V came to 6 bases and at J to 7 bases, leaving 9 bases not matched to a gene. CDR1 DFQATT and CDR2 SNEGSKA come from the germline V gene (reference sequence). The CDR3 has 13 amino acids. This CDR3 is CSASGDRVNEQFF. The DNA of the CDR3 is TGCAGTGCCTCCGGCGACAGGGTAAATGAGCAGTTCTTC.

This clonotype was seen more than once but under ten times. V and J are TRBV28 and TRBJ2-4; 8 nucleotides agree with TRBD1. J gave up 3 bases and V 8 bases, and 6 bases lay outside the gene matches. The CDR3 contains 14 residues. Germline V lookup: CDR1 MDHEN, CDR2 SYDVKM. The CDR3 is CASGLTGGKNIQYF. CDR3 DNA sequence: TGTGCCAGCGGGTTAACAGGGGGCAAAAACATTCAGTACTTC.

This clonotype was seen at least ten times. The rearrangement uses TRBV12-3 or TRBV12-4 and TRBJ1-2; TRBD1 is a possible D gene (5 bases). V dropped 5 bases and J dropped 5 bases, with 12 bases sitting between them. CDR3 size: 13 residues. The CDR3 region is CASSLGTDYGYTF. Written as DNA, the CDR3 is TGTGCCAGCAGTCTCGGGACGGATTATGGCTACACCTTC.

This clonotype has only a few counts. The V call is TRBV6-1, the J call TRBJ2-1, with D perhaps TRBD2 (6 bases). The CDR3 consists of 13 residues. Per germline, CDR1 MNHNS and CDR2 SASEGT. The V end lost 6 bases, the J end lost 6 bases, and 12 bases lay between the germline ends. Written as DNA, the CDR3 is TGTGCCAGCAGACGCCGGGGAGGCAATGAGCAGTTCTTC. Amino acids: CASRRRGGNEQFF.

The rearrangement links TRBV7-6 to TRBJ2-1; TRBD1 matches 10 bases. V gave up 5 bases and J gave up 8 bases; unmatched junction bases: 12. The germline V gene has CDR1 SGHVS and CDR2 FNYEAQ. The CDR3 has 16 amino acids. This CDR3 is CASSTGTGAPGYEQFF. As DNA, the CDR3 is TGTGCCAGCAGCACGGGGACAGGGGCGCCCGGATATGAGCAGTTCTTC. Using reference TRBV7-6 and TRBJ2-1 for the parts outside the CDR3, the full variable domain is GAGVSQSPRYKVTKRGQDVALRCDPISGHVSLYWYRQALGQGPEFLTYFNYEAQQDKSGLPNDRFSAERPEGSISTLTIQRTEQRDSAMYRCASSTGTGAPGYEQFFGPGTRLTVL.

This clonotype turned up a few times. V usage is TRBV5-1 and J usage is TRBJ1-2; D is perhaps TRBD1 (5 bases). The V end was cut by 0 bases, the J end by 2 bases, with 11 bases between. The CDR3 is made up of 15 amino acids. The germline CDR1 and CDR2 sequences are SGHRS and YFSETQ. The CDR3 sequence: CASSLDGRGNYGYTF. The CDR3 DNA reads TGCGCCAGCAGCTTGGATGGACGGGGGAACTATGGCTACACCTTC.

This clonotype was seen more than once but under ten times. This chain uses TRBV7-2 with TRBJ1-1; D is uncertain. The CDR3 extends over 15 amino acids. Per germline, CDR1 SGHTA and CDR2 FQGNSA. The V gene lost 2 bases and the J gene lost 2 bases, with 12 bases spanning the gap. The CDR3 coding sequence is TGTGCCAGCAGCTTATACTGGGTTGGTAACACTGAAGCTTTCTTT. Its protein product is CASSLYWVGNTEAFF. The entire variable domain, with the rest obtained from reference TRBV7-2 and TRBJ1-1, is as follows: GAGVSQSPSNKVTEKGKDVELRCDPISGHTALYWYRQSLGQGLEFLIYFQGNSAPDKSGLPSDRFSAERTGGSVSTLTIQRTQQEDSAVYLCASSLYWVGNTEAFFGQGTRLTVV.

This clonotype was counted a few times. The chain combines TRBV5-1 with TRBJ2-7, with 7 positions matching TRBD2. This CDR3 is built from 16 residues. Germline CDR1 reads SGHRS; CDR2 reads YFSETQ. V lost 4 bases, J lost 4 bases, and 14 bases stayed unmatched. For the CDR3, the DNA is TGCGCCAGCAGCCGGGGAGATGGGAGGGTATCTTACGAGCAGTACTTC. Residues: CASSRGDGRVSYEQYF.

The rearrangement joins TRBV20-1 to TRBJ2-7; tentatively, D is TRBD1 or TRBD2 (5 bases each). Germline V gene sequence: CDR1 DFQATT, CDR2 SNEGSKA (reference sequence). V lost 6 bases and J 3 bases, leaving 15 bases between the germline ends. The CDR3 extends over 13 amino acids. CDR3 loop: CSASTGTYYEQYF. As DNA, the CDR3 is TGCAGTGCCAGTACCGGGACCTACTACGAGCAGTACTTC.

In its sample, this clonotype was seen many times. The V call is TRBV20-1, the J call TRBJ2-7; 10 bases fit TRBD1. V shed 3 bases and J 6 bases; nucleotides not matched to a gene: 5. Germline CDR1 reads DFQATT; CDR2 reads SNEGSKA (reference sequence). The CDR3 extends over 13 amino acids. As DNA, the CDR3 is TGCAGTGCTAGGACAGGGGGCTTTAGCGAGCAGTACTTC. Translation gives CSARTGGFSEQYF.